This T cell receptor beta chain derives from a study of response to subunit inactivated influenza vaccine (dated by TCRdb to between 2018 and 2020). Regarding the complete study: The study used deep quantitative T cell receptor repertoire profiling to track responses to a trivalent subunit inactivated influenza vaccine. On the study overall, not on this receptor specifically: The authors proposed that each seasonal influenza vaccination may bring in only a limited number of new T cells.

The library was produced with RT-PCR. The sample was run on an Illumina HiSeq 2500. Starting from the raw public reads, TCRdb applied fastp trimming at Q25, assembled clones with MiXCR and retained in-frame beta chains. All rows with the same CDR3 protein become a single entry with the most common DNA and genes. Present in this sample are approximately 530,000 distinct CDR3 sequences, 10% to 15% of which were seen just once. Around 14% of the sample is held by the ten biggest clonotypes. The junction shows trimming of 6 bases on V and 4 bases on J, plus 13 bases between the germline ends. The CDR3, from cysteine to phenylalanine, totals 14 residues. Left in the record is the CDR3 DNA by itself, 42 bases read in frame from the first base. This sample's time point label indicates: 45 days after influenza vaccine administration. This clonotype appeared many times. Its antigen target is currently unknown. Per-base qualities were not stored, and no clone one base away is much larger.

The sequence links TRBV12-3 or TRBV12-4 to TRBJ2-1; the D gene is perhaps TRBD2, from 6 matching bases. This TCR was sampled from a man aged 50 to 60 who received an inactivated influenza vaccine. Donor details come from another sample of the same person, matched by shared clones. Sequencing used PBMCs from blood, obtained roughly 46 days after vaccination. Read as DNA, the sequence is TGTGCCAGCAGCCCTGCCCGGGGGTACAATGAGCAGTTCTTC. This codes for CASSPARGYNEQFF.